These 17 T cell receptor beta chains were all obtained from the same sample, sequenced in a study of blood T cell repertoires in COVID-19. The assay was immunoSEQ multiplex PCR, and TCRdb's table has in-frame clones only and misses some. Of hundreds of thousands of clones in the sample, 88% are singletons; the top ten hold around 11%. Sequencing was performed on peripheral blood. These receptor sequences come from a woman aged 25 to 39 with COVID-19, enrolled during active disease.

This clone was recorded a few times. The V call is TRBV5-4, the J call TRBJ2-7, with 10 bases aligning to TRBD2. The ends lost 1 base at V and 3 bases at J; junction bases unmatched: 13. This CDR3 is built from 18 residues. Germline CDR1 reads SGHNT; CDR2 reads YYREEE (reference sequence). Here the CDR3 reads CASSLQASGSSSFYEQYF. In DNA, the CDR3 is TGTGCCAGCAGCTTGCAGGCTAGCGGGAGCTCCAGCTTCTACGAGCAGTACTTC.

The chain couples TRBV29-1 to TRBJ2-1, with 10 nucleotides matching TRBD2. This CDR3 has 14 residues. CDR1 SQVTM and CDR2 ANQGSEA come from the germline V gene. The V segment lost 5 bases and the J segment 8 bases; nucleotides outside the gene matches: 9. The CDR3: CSVYVPSGSDEQFF. DNA of the CDR3: TGCAGCGTTTACGTCCCTAGCGGGAGTGATGAGCAGTTCTTC.

The genes are TRBV2 and TRBJ2-2; 8 bases match TRBD2. The CDR3 has 14 amino acids. With 6 bases clipped from V and 2 bases from J, the junction kept 2 bases outside the gene matches. Germline CDR1 SNHLY, CDR2 FYNNEI. Here the CDR3 reads CASRLAANTGELFF. The DNA of the CDR3 is TGTGCCAGCAGACTAGCGGCAAACACCGGGGAGCTGTTTTTT.

The chain is built from TRBV29-1 and TRBJ1-1; maybe TRBD1 (6 bases). Trimming removed 0 bases at V and 4 bases at J, with 6 bases between. This CDR3 comprises 12 residues. Germline CDR1 and CDR2: SQVTM and ANQGSEA. The CDR3 DNA is TGCAGCGTTGAAGAGGGGGCCACTGAAGCTTTCTTT. This encodes CSVEEGATEAFF.

The chain uses TRBV7-9 and TRBJ2-7, with 7 bases lining up with TRBD2. V trimming: 1 base; J trimming: 4 bases; junction bases outside the gene matches: 13. The CDR3 totals 17 residues. In germline, CDR1 is SEHNR, CDR2 FQNEAQ (reference sequence). CDR3 nucleotides: TGTGCCAGCAGCTTAGACGCCCCAAGCGGGGTAGGATACGAGCAGTACTTC. Its translation: CASSLDAPSGVGYEQYF.

This clone was observed once. The J gene is TRBJ1-1, the V gene TRBV6-6; no firm D call. Trimming shortened V by 7 bases and J by 5 bases, and 8 bases separated the two germline ends. The CDR3 sequence is 11 residues long. The germline V gene has CDR1 MNHNY and CDR2 SVGAGI (reference sequence). The chain's CDR3 is CASTPGTEAFF. CDR3 DNA sequence: TGTGCCAGCACCCCGGGTACTGAAGCTTTCTTT.

This chain connects TRBV18 to TRBJ2-5, with TRBD1 as a possible D gene (6 bases). The CDR3 sequence is 13 residues long. The V gene's germline CDR1 is KGHSH and CDR2 LQKENI. V lost 3 bases to trimming and J lost 8 bases, with 13 bases between them. The CDR3 DNA follows: TGTGCCAGCTCACCCCCGACAGGAGGTACCCAGTACTTC. Amino acid sequence: CASSPPTGGTQYF.

The chain is built from TRBV2 and TRBJ2-5; 11 bases align to TRBD2. Germline V CDR1 and CDR2: SNHLY, FYNNEI. The CDR3 consists of 16 residues. V gave up 0 bases and J gave up 5 bases; unmatched junction bases: 5. CDR3 sequence reads: CASSEARPSGRETQYF. CDR3 DNA sequence: TGTGCCAGCAGTGAAGCGCGGCCTAGCGGGAGGGAGACCCAGTACTTC.

The chain recombines TRBV2 with TRBJ1-6, with unresolved D. CDR3 length: 16 residues. Trimming left V 1 base short and J 0 bases short, with 7 bases between. Germline CDR1 reads SNHLY; CDR2 reads FYNNEI. The CDR3 DNA sequence: TGTGCCAGCAGTGAAGTGGGGAGCTCCTATAATTCACCCCTCCACTTT. Amino acids: CASSEVGSSYNSPLHF.

The chain recombines TRBV6-5 with TRBJ1-4, with TRBD1 as a possible D gene (5 bases). Germline V gene sequence: CDR1 MNHEY, CDR2 SVGAGI. The CDR3 runs to 14 residues. The V and J ends lost 0 bases and 4 bases respectively, with 6 bases between them. CDR3 amino acids: CASSYSGGNEKLFF. CDR3 nucleotide sequence: TGTGCCAGCAGTTACTCGGGGGGTAATGAAAAACTGTTTTTT.

V gene TRBV28 combines with J gene TRBJ1-2, with 7 bases identical to TRBD1. There are 15 residues in the CDR3. The germline gives CDR1 MDHEN, CDR2 SYDVKM. The V gene end was trimmed by 5 bases and the J gene end by 4 bases; junction bases not matched to a gene: 10. The CDR3 region is CASSPLQGLGYGYTF. The CDR3 region has the DNA TGTGCCAGCAGTCCATTACAGGGGCTGGGCTATGGCTACACCTTC.

This clone was seen once. This chain connects TRBV5-1 to TRBJ1-5, with a tentative D call TRBD1 (6 bases). The CDR3 spans 14 residues. CDR1 SGHRS and CDR2 YFSETQ come from the germline V gene. The V and J ends lost 0 bases and 5 bases respectively, with 9 bases between them. DNA of the CDR3: TGCGCCAGCAGCTTGGAAGCAGGGGATCAGCCCCAGCATTTT. Its protein is CASSLEAGDQPQHF.

The V gene is TRBV29-1, the J gene TRBJ2-5, with 7 bases fitting TRBD1. This CDR3 region has 12 residues. Germline trimming cut 7 bases from V and 4 bases from J; bases unmatched to any gene: 6. Germline V gene lookup returns CDR1 SQVTM and CDR2 ANQGSEA. CDR3 nucleotides: TGCAGCGCCGCACAGGGGCGAGAGACCCAGTACTTC. Translating it yields CSAAQGRETQYF.

J is TRBJ1-2 and V is TRBV7-8; D gene ambiguous. The V gene's germline CDR1 is SGHVS and CDR2 FQNEAQ. The CDR3 length is 15 residues. The V gene lost 1 base and the J gene lost 4 bases, with 13 bases spanning the gap. CDR3 nucleotide sequence: TGTGCCAGCAGCTTAGATGGGCACCTCTTCTATGGCTACACCTTC. Translation gives CASSLDGHLFYGYTF.

This chain uses TRBV5-1 with TRBJ1-3; D is unresolved. Germline-derived CDR1 and CDR2 are SGHRS and YFSETQ. Trimming cost V 4 bases and J 0 bases, with 14 bases left between them. This CDR3 region has 16 residues. CDR3 sequence: CASSPRSEGSGNTIYF. CDR3 DNA: TGCGCCAGCAGCCCAAGGTCAGAGGGCTCTGGAAACACCATATATTTT.

The chain couples TRBV7-9 to TRBJ1-5; D not certain. Germline V gene data show CDR1 as SEHNR and CDR2 as FQNEAQ (reference sequence). V lost 4 bases and J lost 5, with 9 bases in between. The CDR3 extends over 13 amino acids. The CDR3 DNA reads as TGTGCCAGCAGCTGGGAGGCTGATCAGCCCCAGCATTTT. Its protein product is CASSWEADQPQHF.

The CDR3 region is CASSSPRDSPVPEAFF. The DNA for the CDR3 is TGTGCCAGCAGTTCCCCGCGGGACTCCCCTGTGCCTGAAGCTTTCTTT. This chain uses TRBV28 with TRBJ1-1; tentatively, D is TRBD1 (5 bases). V lost 4 bases and J lost 6, with 21 bases in between. The CDR3 runs 16 residues. CDR1 MDHEN and CDR2 SYDVKM come from the germline V gene.